This passage covers 6 T cell receptor beta chains from one sample sequenced in a study of cytotoxic CD8 clonotypes in ibrutinib-treated CLL. The repertoire was sequenced with immunoSEQ multiplex PCR; TCRdb's copy has only in-frame clones and lacks some. In the table there are about 310,000 clones, 70% to 80% of which are singletons. The sample was PBMCs, taken before ibrutinib treatment. Receptor source: a human donor with chronic lymphocytic leukemia.

The chain has TRBV27 and TRBJ2-1, with TRBD2 matching 13 bases. Germline V lookup: CDR1 MNHEY, CDR2 SMNVEV (reference sequence). The CDR3 runs to 15 residues. V dropped 6 bases and J dropped 4; count of bases not matched to a gene: 3. The CDR3 DNA is TGTGCCAGCAGCCGGACTAGCGGGAGTTACAATGAGCAGTTCTTC. Its protein product is CASSRTSGSYNEQFF.

This chain joins TRBV2 and TRBJ1-1; D is uncertain. Per the germline V gene, CDR1 is SNHLY and CDR2 is FYNNEI. The CDR3 contains 13 residues. The V gene lost 0 bases and the J gene lost 6 bases, with 8 bases spanning the gap. The CDR3 DNA reads as TGTGCCAGCAGTGAAGCCAGGCAGGCTGAAGCTTTCTTT. This sequence encodes CASSEARQAEAFF.

This rearrangement joins TRBV19 to TRBJ1-4; no reliable D call. This CDR3 region has 12 residues. Deletions cut 5 bases from V and 3 bases from J, with 4 bases between. Germline assignment: CDR1 LNHDA and CDR2 SQIVND (reference sequence). The CDR3 coding sequence is TGTGCCAGTAGTCTTGCTAATGAAAAACTGTTTTTT. Residues: CASSLANEKLFF.

This rearrangement joins TRBV2 to TRBJ1-2; D unresolved. V was trimmed by 6 bases and J by 5 bases, leaving 7 bases between them. The germline V gene encodes CDR1 SNHLY and CDR2 FYNNEI. CDR3 length: 11 residues. The CDR3 protein is CASSPVYGYTF. Written as DNA, the CDR3 is TGTGCCAGCAGCCCCGTTTATGGCTACACCTTC.

The chain combines TRBV4-2 with TRBJ2-3; tentatively, D is TRBD1 or TRBD2 (5 bases each). The CDR3 runs 15 residues. The germline V gene encodes CDR1 LGHNA and CDR2 YNFKEQ. The V end was cut by 0 bases, the J end by 2 bases, with 9 bases between. The CDR3 is CASSQEGRFTDTQYF. DNA for the CDR3: TGTGCCAGCAGCCAAGAGGGACGGTTCACAGATACGCAGTATTTT.

The chain has TRBV5-4 and TRBJ2-1; TRBD1 agrees at 8 bases. With V trimmed by 0 bases and J by 5 bases, 4 bases remained unmatched. Germline V gene lookup returns CDR1 SGHNT and CDR2 YYREEE (reference sequence). This CDR3 has 15 amino acids. CDR3 loop: CASSLGQGRNNEQFF. DNA of the CDR3: TGTGCCAGCAGCTTGGGACAGGGGAGAAACAATGAGCAGTTCTTC.